This TCR beta chain was profiled in a study of Tregs in tolerant kidney transplant recipients (dated 2019 in TCRdb). Describing the broader study: The transplants used related donors with nonmyeloablative bone marrow transplantation, and mixed chimerism in the human trials was transient. The study applied TCRbeta sequencing to find donor-specific regulatory T cells before combined kidney and bone marrow transplantation and then followed those same cells after transplant.

The time point label on this specimen signifies: blood sample drawn before combined kidney and bone marrow transplant. Thawed PBMCs were FACS-sorted into unstimulated Tregs (CD4+CD25+CD127-), CD4+ non-Tregs (CD4+CD25-), CD4 cells and CD8 cells. The patients were a handful of recipients of combined kidney and bone marrow transplants from the ITN036ST trial, and samples were available only for these trial subjects. Healthy control blood was processed by Ficoll density gradient to PBMCs and cryopreserved; patient PBMCs were collected before and after transplant. What the study reported, not specific to this receptor: Because only a small number of patients were included, the study had limitations, and the results will need to be validated in larger populations as well as under other immunosuppression protocols. Expanding Tregs with activated donor B cells appeared to identify the most biologically relevant and donor-specific TCRbeta repertoire. Biological reproducibility was not directly assessed, although technical replication error appeared to be minimal. Donor-specific Treg expansion exceeded global Treg expansion in tolerant patients, suggesting antigen-driven rather than nonspecific expansion. For some patients the PCR primers changed over time, which made it impossible to compare the samples from those patients at the nucleotide level.

For TCRbeta CDR3 sequencing, genomic DNA from the sorted cells was extracted using the QIAGEN DNeasy Blood and Tissue Kit. Through immunoSEQ, high-throughput TCRbeta CDR3 sequencing was done commercially, including PCR amplification with internal controls and bias correction. In the paper's pipeline: Unique productive TCRbeta sequences were defined by CDR3 nucleotide sequence when primers matched and otherwise by CDR3 amino acid sequence together with Vbeta and Jbeta genes. To correct for sorting error, sequences found in more than one sorted population at a frequency ratio of 2:1 or less were discarded, and the remaining shared sequences were assigned to the population with the higher frequency. A sequence was defined as donor-reactive if the sequence was expanded at least 5-fold in CFSE-low cells compared with unstimulated cells and had a frequency of at least 0.01% in CFSE-low cells. Repertoire divergence was quantified by Jensen-Shannon divergence using the top 100 TCRbeta sequences ranked by frequency. For samples with multiple sequencing runs, sorting error was corrected separately for each run before the runs were pooled. TCRdb took over this immuneACCESS table, retaining in-frame rearrangements with V and J assigned. Such tables are incomplete; in checked studies, under half of the missing clones stem from an unresolved V gene, and the remainder is unexplained. The D gene and trimming were derived from the DNA, and the V and J assignments and clone size from that table. The sample contains around 74,000 clones, 95% to 98% of them found a single time. The ten most abundant clones make up 0.56% of the sample.

Comment on this clone: What antigen it recognizes has not been identified. Base-call qualities are not available, and no considerably larger clone is one nucleotide away.

V ends up 7 bases short and J 5 bases short, with an unmatched junction base count of 7. The CDR3 covers 13 residues, taking in both the cysteine and the phenylalanine. The sequence is cut down to CDR3 DNA, 39 bases in frame from base 1. CDR1 and CDR2, per the germline V gene, are SQVTM and ANQGSEA. The material sequenced was CD4+ T cells from blood, taken before the transplant. In this chain, TRBV29-1 is recombined with TRBJ2-2; TRBD1 lines up with 7 middle nucleotides. The sequence was collected from a human donor who received a combined kidney and bone marrow transplant. The DNA sequence reads TGCAGCGCGGACATGACAGGGACCGGGGAGCTGTTTTTT. It codes for CSADMTGTGELFF.